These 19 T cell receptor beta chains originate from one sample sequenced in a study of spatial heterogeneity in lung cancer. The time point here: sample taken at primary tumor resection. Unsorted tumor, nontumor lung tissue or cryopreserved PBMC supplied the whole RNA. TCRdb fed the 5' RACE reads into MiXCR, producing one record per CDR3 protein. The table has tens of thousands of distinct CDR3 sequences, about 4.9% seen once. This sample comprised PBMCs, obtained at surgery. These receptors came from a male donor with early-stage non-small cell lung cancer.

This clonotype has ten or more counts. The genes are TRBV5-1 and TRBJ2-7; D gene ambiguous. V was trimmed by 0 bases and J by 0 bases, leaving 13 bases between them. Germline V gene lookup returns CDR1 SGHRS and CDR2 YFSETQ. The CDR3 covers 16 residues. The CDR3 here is CASSLAPATDSYEQYF. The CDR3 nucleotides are TGCGCCAGCAGCTTGGCCCCGGCGACGGACTCCTACGAGCAGTACTTC.

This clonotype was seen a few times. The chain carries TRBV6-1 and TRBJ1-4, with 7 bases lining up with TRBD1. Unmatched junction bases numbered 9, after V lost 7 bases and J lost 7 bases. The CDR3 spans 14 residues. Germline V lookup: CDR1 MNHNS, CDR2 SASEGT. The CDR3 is CASIRTGLVEKLFF. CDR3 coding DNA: TGTGCCAGCATTCGGACAGGCTTGGTTGAAAAACTGTTTTTT.

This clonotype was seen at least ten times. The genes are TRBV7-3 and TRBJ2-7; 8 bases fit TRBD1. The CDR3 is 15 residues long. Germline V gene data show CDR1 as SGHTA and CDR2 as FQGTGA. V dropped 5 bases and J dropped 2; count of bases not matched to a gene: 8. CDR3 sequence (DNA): TGTGCCAGCAGCCTCCAGGCGGGACAGGCCTACGAGCAGTACTTC. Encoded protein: CASSLQAGQAYEQYF.

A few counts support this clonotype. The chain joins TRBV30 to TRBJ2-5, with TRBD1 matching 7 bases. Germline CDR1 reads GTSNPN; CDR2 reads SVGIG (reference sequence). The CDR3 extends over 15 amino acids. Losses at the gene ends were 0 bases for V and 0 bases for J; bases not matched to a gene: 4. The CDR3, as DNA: TGTGCCTGGAGTGTACAGGGGCGCCACCAAGAGACCCAGTACTTC. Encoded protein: CAWSVQGRHQETQYF.

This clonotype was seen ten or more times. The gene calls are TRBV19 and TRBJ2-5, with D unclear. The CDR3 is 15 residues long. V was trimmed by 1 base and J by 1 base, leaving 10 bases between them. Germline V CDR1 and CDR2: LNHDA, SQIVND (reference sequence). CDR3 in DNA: TGTGCCAGTAGTATAGCCGGCATCTCCCAAGAGACCCAGTACTTC. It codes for CASSIAGISQETQYF.

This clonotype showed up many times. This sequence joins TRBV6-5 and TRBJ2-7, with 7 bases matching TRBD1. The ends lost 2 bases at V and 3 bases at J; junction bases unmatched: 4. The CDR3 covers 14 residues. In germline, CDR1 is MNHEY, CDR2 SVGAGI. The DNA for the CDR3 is TGTGCCAGCAGTTACGGAGGACAGGACTACGAGCAGTACTTC. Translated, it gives CASSYGGQDYEQYF.

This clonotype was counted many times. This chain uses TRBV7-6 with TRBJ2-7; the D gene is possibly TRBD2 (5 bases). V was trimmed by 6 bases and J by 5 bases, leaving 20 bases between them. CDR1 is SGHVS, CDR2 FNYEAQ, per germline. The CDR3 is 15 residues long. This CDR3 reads CASSQAVTGFHEQYF. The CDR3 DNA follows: TGTGCCAGCAGTCAGGCAGTCACGGGGTTCCACGAGCAGTACTTC.

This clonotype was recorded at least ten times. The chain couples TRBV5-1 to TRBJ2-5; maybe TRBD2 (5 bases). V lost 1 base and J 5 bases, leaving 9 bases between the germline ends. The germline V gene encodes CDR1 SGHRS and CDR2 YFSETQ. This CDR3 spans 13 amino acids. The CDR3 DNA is TGCGCCAGCAGCTTGACTAGTTGGGAGACCCAGTACTTC. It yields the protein CASSLTSWETQYF.

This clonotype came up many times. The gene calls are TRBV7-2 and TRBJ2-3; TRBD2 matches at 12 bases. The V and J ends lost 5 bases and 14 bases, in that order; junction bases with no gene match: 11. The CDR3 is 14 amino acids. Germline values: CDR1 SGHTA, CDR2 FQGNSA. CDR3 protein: CASSGRLAGVPSYF. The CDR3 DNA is TGTGCCAGCAGCGGTAGACTAGCGGGGGTCCCATCGTATTTT.

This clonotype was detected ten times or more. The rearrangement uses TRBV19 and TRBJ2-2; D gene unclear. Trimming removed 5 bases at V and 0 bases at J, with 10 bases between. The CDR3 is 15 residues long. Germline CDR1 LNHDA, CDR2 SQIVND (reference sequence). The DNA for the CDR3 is TGTGCCAGTAGTCGGGCGGCCGCGAACACCGGGGAGCTGTTTTTT. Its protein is CASSRAAANTGELFF.

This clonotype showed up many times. Here the CDR3 reads CASIVDPIATEAFF. CDR3 sequence (DNA): TGTGCCAGCATTGTAGATCCTATAGCCACTGAAGCTTTCTTT. The chain combines TRBV6-1 with TRBJ1-1; D call uncertain. CDR3 length equals 14 residues. Germline V CDR1 and CDR2: MNHNS, SASEGT. The germline V and J ends were trimmed by 7 bases and 4 bases, with 16 bases remaining between them.

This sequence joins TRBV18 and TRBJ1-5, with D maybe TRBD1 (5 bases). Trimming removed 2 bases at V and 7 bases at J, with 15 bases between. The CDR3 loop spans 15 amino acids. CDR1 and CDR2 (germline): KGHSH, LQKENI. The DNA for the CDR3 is TGTGCCAGCTCACCAGGGATGGGGGATCTCCAGCCCCAGCATTTT. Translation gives CASSPGMGDLQPQHF.

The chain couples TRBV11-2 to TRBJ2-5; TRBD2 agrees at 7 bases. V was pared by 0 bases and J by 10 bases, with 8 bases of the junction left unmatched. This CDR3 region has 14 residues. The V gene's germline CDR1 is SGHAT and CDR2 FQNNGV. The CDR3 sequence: CASSLDRTSLDQYF. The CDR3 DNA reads TGTGCCAGCAGCTTAGACAGGACTAGTTTGGACCAGTACTTC.

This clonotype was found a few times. The CDR3 region is CASRGQGWEQYF. DNA of the CDR3: TGTGCCAGTCGGGGCCAGGGTTGGGAGCAGTACTTC. The J gene is TRBJ2-7, the V gene TRBV12-3 or TRBV12-4; either TRBD1 or TRBD2 may supply D (5 bases each). V shed 9 bases and J shed 7 bases, with 16 bases lying between them. The CDR3 contains 12 residues.

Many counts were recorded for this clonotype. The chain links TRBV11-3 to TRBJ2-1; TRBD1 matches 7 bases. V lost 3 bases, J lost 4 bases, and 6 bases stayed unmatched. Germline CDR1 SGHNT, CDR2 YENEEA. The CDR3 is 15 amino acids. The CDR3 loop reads CASSFGQELYNEQFF. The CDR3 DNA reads TGTGCCAGCAGCTTCGGACAGGAGCTTTACAATGAGCAGTTCTTC.

CDR3 region: CASTIWAGQGGTGTEAFF. CDR3 nucleotides: TGTGCCAGCACCATTTGGGCGGGACAGGGGGGTACGGGCACTGAAGCTTTCTTT. The V call is TRBV28, the J call TRBJ1-1; 11 nucleotides agree with TRBD1. The CDR3 totals 18 residues. V dropped 7 bases and J dropped 4; count of bases not matched to a gene: 17. CDR1 is MDHEN and CDR2 is SYDVKM in the germline V gene.

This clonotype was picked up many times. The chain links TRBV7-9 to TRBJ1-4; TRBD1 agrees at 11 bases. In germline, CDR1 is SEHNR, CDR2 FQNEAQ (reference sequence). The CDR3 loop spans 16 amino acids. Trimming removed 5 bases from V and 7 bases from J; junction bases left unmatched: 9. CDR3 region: CASSPEDRGRFEKLFF. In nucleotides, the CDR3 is TGTGCCAGCAGCCCCGAGGACAGGGGGCGTTTTGAAAAACTGTTTTTT.

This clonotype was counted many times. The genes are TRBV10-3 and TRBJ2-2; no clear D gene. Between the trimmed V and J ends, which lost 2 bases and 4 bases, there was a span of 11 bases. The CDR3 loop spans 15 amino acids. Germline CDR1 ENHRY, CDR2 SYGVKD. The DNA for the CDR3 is TGTGCCATCAGTGAGGTACCCGCCAGCACCGGGGAGCTGTTTTTT. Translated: CAISEVPASTGELFF.

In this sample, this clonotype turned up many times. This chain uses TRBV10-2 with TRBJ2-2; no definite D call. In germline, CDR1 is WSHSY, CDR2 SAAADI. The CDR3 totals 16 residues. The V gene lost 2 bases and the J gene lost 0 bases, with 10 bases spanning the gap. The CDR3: CASSEMTFANTGELFF. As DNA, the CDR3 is TGCGCCAGCAGTGAGATGACATTCGCGAACACCGGGGAGCTGTTTTTT.